The rows below give T cell receptor beta chains drawn from one sample of a study of PD-1 blockade in classical Hodgkin lymphoma. Using immunoSEQ multiplex PCR, the repertoire was profiled, and TCRdb retains in-frame clones only, with some absent. This sample carries about 16,000 clones, less than 80% of them seen once, and the ten largest clones take 9.5% to 12%. Sample: peripheral blood mononuclear cells (PBMCs), taken at baseline. These TCRs come from a human donor with classical Hodgkin lymphoma. The CDR3 runs from the conserved cysteine through the conserved F or W. Size is stated for part of the rows, as once, few or many counts, or as a class when the clone is expanded.

abundance: -
v_gene: TRBV5-6
j_gene: TRBJ1-3
CDR3aa: CASSSLGNTIYF

abundance: medium-sized
v_gene: TRBV27
j_gene: TRBJ2-5
CDR3aa: CASSFTAAYQETQYF

abundance: -
v_gene: TRBV6-1
j_gene: TRBJ1-2
CDR3aa: CASSESWTASYTF

abundance: -
v_gene: TRBV27
j_gene: TRBJ2-5
CDR3aa: CASSLSGLVGETQYF

abundance: once
v_gene: TRBV6-5
j_gene: TRBJ1-6
CDR3aa: CASSSDSEIRLEALHF

abundance: -
v_gene: TRBV5-5
j_gene: TRBJ2-7
CDR3aa: CASSLNIGGYEQYF

abundance: few
v_gene: TRBV7-6
j_gene: TRBJ2-5
CDR3aa: CASSSWTGGGETQYF

abundance: few
v_gene: TRBV5-6
j_gene: TRBJ2-7
CDR3aa: CASSLVGYEQYF

abundance: -
v_gene: TRBV28
j_gene: TRBJ1-1
CDR3aa: CASSLGAPEAFF

abundance: -
v_gene: TRBV29-1
j_gene: TRBJ1-2
CDR3aa: CSVERQGYGYTF

abundance: -
v_gene: TRBV11-2
j_gene: TRBJ2-1
CDR3aa: CASSWDRPSNNEQFF

abundance: few
v_gene: TRBV7-9
j_gene: TRBJ2-5
CDR3aa: CASSFPSSGKETQYF

abundance: -
v_gene: TRBV6-1
j_gene: TRBJ1-1
CDR3aa: CASSGFDRKGNTEAFF

abundance: once
v_gene: TRBV11-2
j_gene: TRBJ2-7
CDR3aa: CASSLARDTYEQYF

abundance: -
v_gene: TRBV29-1
j_gene: TRBJ2-7
CDR3aa: CSVATGGFPYEQYF

abundance: -
v_gene: TRBV27
j_gene: TRBJ1-2
CDR3aa: CASKSSVFGYTF

abundance: -
v_gene: TRBV28
j_gene: TRBJ2-4
CDR3aa: CASSGWREGRDIQYF

abundance: -
v_gene: TRBV11-1
j_gene: TRBJ2-5
CDR3aa: CASSDPGRDETQYF

abundance: -
v_gene: TRBV7-9
j_gene: TRBJ2-3
CDR3aa: CASSLGSGRVVDTQYF

abundance: -
v_gene: TRBV28
j_gene: TRBJ2-7
CDR3aa: CASSQGYEQYF

abundance: -
v_gene: TRBV29-1
j_gene: TRBJ2-7
CDR3aa: CSVDGGTGGFEQYF

abundance: once
v_gene: TRBV6-6
j_gene: TRBJ2-1
CDR3aa: CASSEIGQGRNEQFF

abundance: -
v_gene: TRBV7-2
j_gene: TRBJ2-1
CDR3aa: CASWTGVDEQFF

abundance: -
v_gene: TRBV5-1
j_gene: TRBJ1-5
CDR3aa: CASSLESGSQPQHF

abundance: few
v_gene: TRBV10-2
j_gene: TRBJ2-7
CDR3aa: CASSESIVGYEQYF

abundance: -
v_gene: TRBV7-2
j_gene: TRBJ2-7
CDR3aa: CASSWRLAGGPYEQYF

abundance: few
v_gene: TRBV10-3
j_gene: TRBJ2-2
CDR3aa: CASKRANTGELFF

abundance: -
v_gene: TRBV7-3
j_gene: TRBJ2-1
CDR3aa: CASSLLAGSYNEQFF